This T cell receptor beta chain was captured by sequencing in a study of blood T cell repertoires in COVID-19. Background on the study: Acute and convalescent COVID-19 specimens originated in the United States, Italy and Spain. The analysed material was cDNA or gDNA that came from T cells, B-cell-depleted T cells, or PBMCs.

V lost 7 bases and J 7 bases, leaving 17 bases between the germline ends. CDR3 length equals 14 residues. In germline, CDR1 is SNHLY, CDR2 FYNNEI. Under the authors' procedure: Nucleated cell number was recorded as an estimate derived from reference gene primer amplification. Sequencing was performed with immunoSEQ multiplex PCR; in TCRdb, only in-frame clones are kept and a portion is missing. V and J calls and clone size come straight from that table; D and trimming were deduced from the DNA. In the table there are about 160,000 clones, around 84% of which are singletons. The source material was peripheral blood. The receptor's source is a man aged 50 to 59 with active or convalescent COVID-19. J is TRBJ1-5 and V is TRBV2; D unclear. The CDR3 here is CASTKEALGQPQHF. CDR3 sequence (DNA): TGTGCCAGCACCAAGGAGGCCCTGGGACAGCCCCAGCATTTT.